A selection of T cell receptor beta chains follows, all from one sample in a study of T cell responses to AZD1222 COVID-19 vaccine. Data came from immunoSEQ multiplex PCR; TCRdb stores just in-frame clones and leaves some out. The sample shows about 94,000 clones, approximately 90% of them seen only once. The sequencing used peripheral blood, collected on day 0 of AZD1222 vaccination. Every receptor here comes from an adult in good health. CDR3s include the opening cysteine and the closing phenylalanine or tryptophan. A D gene is named only where the DNA matches it firmly. Only some rows state a clone size, as once, few, many or a class for expanded clones.

abundance | j_gene | d_gene | v_gene | CDR3aa | CDR3nt
NA | TRBJ2-2 | TRBD1 | TRBV5-1 | CASSGSGGTGELFF | TGCGCCAGCAGTGGGTCAGGGGGCACCGGGGAGCTGTTTTTT
NA | TRBJ1-4 | NA | TRBV19 | CASLPHRGSNEKLFF | TGTGCCTCCCTCCCCCATAGGGGGAGTAATGAAAAACTGTTTTTT
NA | TRBJ2-3 | NA | TRBV21-1 | CASSNKPGIRGVPDTQYF | TGTGCCAGCAGCAACAAACCCGGGATCAGGGGTGTACCAGATACGCAGTATTTT
NA | TRBJ1-1 | TRBD1 | TRBV6-6 | CASFRTGDFMNTEAFF | TGTGCCAGCTTTCGAACAGGGGATTTCATGAACACTGAAGCTTTCTTT
NA | TRBJ1-5 | NA | TRBV1 | CTSREGGYNQPQHF | TGCACCAGCAGGGAGGGCGGATACAATCAGCCCCAGCATTTT
NA | TRBJ2-4 | TRBD1 | TRBV4-3 | CASSQDSGTVNIQYF | TGCGCCAGCAGCCAAGATTCGGGGACAGTAAACATTCAGTACTTC
NA | TRBJ1-1 | TRBD1 | TRBV6-5 | CASSYLGQGNTEAFF | TGTGCCAGCAGCTATCTGGGACAGGGGAACACTGAAGCTTTCTTT
NA | TRBJ1-3 | NA | TRBV3-1/TRBV3-2 | CASTHSLGPGSSGNTIYF | TGTGCCAGCACCCACTCCCTGGGACCGGGGAGCTCTGGAAACACCATATATTTT
few | TRBJ2-7 | NA | TRBV29-1 | CSVGRRRDSYEQYF | TGCAGCGTTGGGAGGAGGAGGGATTCCTACGAGCAGTACTTC
NA | TRBJ1-6 | NA | TRBV25-1 | CASTRGLRSYNSPLHF | TGTGCCAGCACCCGGGGTTTACGCTCCTATAATTCACCCCTCCACTTT
NA | TRBJ2-4 | TRBD1 | TRBV28 | CASSTRGRGAKNIQYF | TGTGCCAGCAGCACCAGGGGGCGCGGAGCCAAAAACATTCAGTACTTC
few | TRBJ1-1 | NA | TRBV6-5 | CASSYMGAVVF | TGTGCCAGCAGTTACATGGGAGCGGTGGTCTTT
NA | TRBJ1-1 | NA | TRBV13 | CASSLGGRLAEAFF | TGTGCCAGCAGCTTAGGAGGCAGGCTCGCTGAAGCTTTCTTT